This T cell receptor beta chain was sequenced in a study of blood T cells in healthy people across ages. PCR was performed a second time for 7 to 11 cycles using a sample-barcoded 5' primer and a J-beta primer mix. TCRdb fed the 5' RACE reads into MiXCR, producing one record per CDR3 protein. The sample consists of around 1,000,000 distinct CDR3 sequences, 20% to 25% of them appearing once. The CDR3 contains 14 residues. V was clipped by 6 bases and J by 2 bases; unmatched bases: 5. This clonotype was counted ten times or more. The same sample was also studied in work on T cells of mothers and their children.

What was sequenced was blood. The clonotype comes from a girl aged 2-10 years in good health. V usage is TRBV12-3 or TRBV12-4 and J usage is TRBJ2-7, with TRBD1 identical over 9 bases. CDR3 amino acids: CASSPGTGTYEQYF. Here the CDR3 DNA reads TGTGCCAGCAGCCCCGGGACAGGGACCTACGAGCAGTACTTC.